What follows are 12 T cell receptor beta chains derived from one specimen sequenced in a study of control samples from healthy donors and cancer patients. Using immunoSEQ multiplex PCR, the repertoire was profiled, and TCRdb retains in-frame clones only, with some absent. The sample yields approximately 70,000 clones, around nine tenths seen once. The sequencing input was PBMCs. The receptors here all came from a man in his fifties or sixties with lung cancer.

The rearrangement joins TRBV3-1 (or the pseudogene TRBV3-2) to TRBJ2-2; D could derive from TRBD1 or TRBD2 (5 bases each). This CDR3 is built from 16 residues. CDR1 and CDR2 (germline): LGHDT, YNNKEL (reference sequence). Trimming removed 4 bases at V and 3 bases at J, with 15 bases between. The CDR3 DNA reads as TGTGCCAGCAGCCCCAGACGGGACGTATACACCGGGGAGCTGTTTTTT. Translation gives CASSPRRDVYTGELFF.

The gene calls are TRBV7-8 and TRBJ2-2; TRBD1 aligns across 7 bases. The CDR3 consists of 15 residues. Germline trimming cut 5 bases from V and 7 bases from J; bases unmatched to any gene: 10. The germline V gene has CDR1 SGHVS and CDR2 FQNEAQ. Here the CDR3 reads CASSQEGAGGGELFF. The CDR3 nucleotides are TGTGCCAGCAGCCAAGAGGGGGCAGGAGGCGGGGAGCTGTTTTTT.

The chain recombines TRBV7-3 with TRBJ2-3; tentatively, D is TRBD1 (6 bases). There are 15 residues in the CDR3. With 6 bases removed from V and 4 bases from J, the gap between germline ends came to 17 bases. Germline V gives CDR1 SGHTA, CDR2 FQGTGA. The CDR3 loop is CASSSNGGPPDTQYF. The DNA of the CDR3 is TGTGCCAGCAGTTCAAATGGGGGCCCCCCAGATACGCAGTATTTT.

This rearrangement joins TRBV29-1 to TRBJ2-7, with a weak D call TRBD2 (6 bases). Trimming pared 2 bases from V and 6 bases from J, leaving 14 bases between. The CDR3 extends over 13 amino acids. In germline, CDR1 is SQVTM, CDR2 ANQGSEA. CDR3 sequence reads: CSVESVEGSEQYF. The CDR3 DNA reads as TGCAGCGTTGAATCGGTGGAGGGGAGCGAGCAGTACTTC.

The DNA of the CDR3 is TGTGCCAGCAGCAGACAGGGAAACACCATATATTTT. Translating it yields CASSRQGNTIYF. This chain joins TRBV7-9 and TRBJ1-3; maybe TRBD1 (5 bases). Germline loops: CDR1 SEHNR, CDR2 FQNEAQ (reference sequence). This CDR3 is 12 amino acids long. V was pared by 5 bases and J by 4 bases, with 6 bases between.

The V gene is TRBV25-1, the J gene TRBJ1-4; D unclear. The CDR3 is made up of 14 amino acids. V was clipped by 3 bases and J by 7 bases, with 12 bases between them. Per the germline V gene, CDR1 is MGHDK and CDR2 is SYGVNS. DNA of the CDR3: TGTGCCAGCAGTGATTCCATCACGACTGAAAAACTGTTTTTT. The encoded protein is CASSDSITTEKLFF. Combining the CDR3 with reference TRBV25-1 and TRBJ1-4 gives the whole variable domain EADIYQTPRYLVIGTGKKITLECSQTMGHDKMYWYQQDPGMELHLIHYSYGVNSTEKGDLSSESTVSRIRTEHFPLTLESARPSHTSQYLCASSDSITTEKLFFGSGTQLSVL.

The chain carries TRBV2 and TRBJ1-4; D might be TRBD1 (5 bases). Trimming pared 0 bases from V and 4 bases from J, leaving 18 bases between. Per germline, CDR1 SNHLY and CDR2 FYNNEI. There are 18 residues in the CDR3. The CDR3 here is CASSEASWGYRDNEKLFF. CDR3 in DNA: TGTGCCAGCAGTGAAGCGTCATGGGGCTATCGTGATAATGAAAAACTGTTTTTT.

CDR3 bases: TGCGCCAGCAGCCCAGGATCAACTAATGAAAAACTGTTTTTT. Its translation is CASSPGSTNEKLFF. This chain links TRBV5-1 with TRBJ1-4, with D unclear. There are 14 residues in the CDR3. V lost 4 bases and J 0 bases, leaving 7 bases between the germline ends. Germline V gene sequence: CDR1 SGHRS, CDR2 YFSETQ.

The rearrangement joins TRBV2 to TRBJ2-2; 7 bases align to TRBD1. Trimming cost V 5 bases and J 4 bases; bases outside gene matches: 7. The CDR3 is made up of 15 amino acids. Germline V gene lookup returns CDR1 SNHLY and CDR2 FYNNEI. CDR3 DNA: TGTGCCAGCAGTTGGACAGGAACCCTCACCGGGGAGCTGTTTTTT. It translates to CASSWTGTLTGELFF. The variable domain in full, completed from reference TRBV2 and TRBJ2-2, reads EPEVTQTPSHQVTQMGQEVILRCVPISNHLYFYWYRQILGQKVEFLVSFYNNEISEKSEIFDDQFSVERPDGSNFTLKIRSTKLEDSAMYFCASSWTGTLTGELFFGEGSRLTVL.

The V and J genes are TRBV5-4 and TRBJ2-3, with 9 bases matching TRBD2. The ends lost 0 bases at V and 2 bases at J; junction bases unmatched: 16. Germline lookup yields CDR1 SGHNT and CDR2 YYREEE (reference sequence). The CDR3 is 20 amino acids. The CDR3 DNA is TGTGCCAGCAGCTTGGTTTCGGGACTAGCAAAATTAGTAGTCACAGATACGCAGTATTTT. The encoded protein is CASSLVSGLAKLVVTDTQYF.

The rearrangement uses TRBV6-5 and TRBJ2-1; TRBD1 matches at 9 bases. This CDR3 comprises 14 residues. Germline CDR1 is MNHEY and CDR2 is SVGAGI. J lost 3 bases, V lost 6 bases, and 3 bases had no gene match. The CDR3 nucleotides read TGTGCCAGCAGGACAGGGGGAATCTACAATGAGCAGTTCTTC. Protein sequence: CASRTGGIYNEQFF.

At least ten counts were recorded for this clone. V usage is TRBV4-1 and J usage is TRBJ1-1; D call uncertain. V was clipped by 4 bases and J by 4 bases, with 13 bases between them. Germline V gives CDR1 MGHRA, CDR2 YSYEKL. CDR3 length: 14 residues. CDR3 protein: CASSPVYKGTEAFF. In DNA form, the CDR3 reads TGCGCCAGCAGCCCCGTTTATAAAGGCACTGAAGCTTTCTTT.